This TCR beta chain emerged from a study of blood T cell repertoires in COVID-19. The CDR3 loop spans 13 amino acids. The germline CDR1 and CDR2 sequences are MGHRA and YSYEKL. The ends were cut back, 4 bases at V and 6 bases at J, with 11 bases in the middle. TCRdb keeps only in-frame clones here, not all; method: immunoSEQ multiplex PCR. The table includes 150,000 or so clones, roughly 90% detected once. This receptor was identified in a human donor with acute COVID-19. The donor label of this sample is uncertain. The sequencing sample was made of PBMCs or T cells enriched from blood (not recorded which). The V gene is TRBV4-1, the J gene TRBJ2-3; D remains ambiguous. Written as DNA, the CDR3 is TGCGCCAGCAGCCCCCGCGAGTCCGATACGCAGTATTTT. It specifies CASSPRESDTQYF.